The sequence of this TCR beta chain was determined in a study of OX40 agonist ivuxolimab in advanced cancers. Overall study context: Participants, roughly 80% male, averaged 60 years of age, ranging from about 23 to 90. Participants could have had prior anti-PD-1, anti-PD-L1 or anti-CTLA-4 therapy, and less than 45% had some.

For this clone: The antigen is undetermined.

The CDR3 extends over 12 amino acids. Per germline, CDR1 SNHLY and CDR2 FYNNEI. The V and J ends lost 11 bases and 1 base, in that order; junction bases with no gene match: 5. Whole-study results and caveats: Expanded clones tended on average to be more numerous among CD8+ T cells than CD4+. Partial responders dosed at 0.1-3.0 mg/kg displayed clonal expansion ranking among the lowest.

This table comes from immunoSEQ multiplex PCR, and its TCRdb copy is limited to in-frame clones, with some not included. The sample has over 40,000 clones; 84% are singletons. Sequencing was performed on CD4+ or CD8+ T cells sorted from blood, taken in a trial of the OX40 agonist ivuxolimab. This sequence was found in an adult with an advanced solid tumor such as melanoma, head and neck, liver or kidney cancer. The gene calls are TRBV2 and TRBJ2-7, with 7 bases fitting TRBD1. The CDR3 loop is CAANRGSYEQYF. Written as DNA, the CDR3 is TGTGCCGCTAACAGGGGATCCTACGAGCAGTACTTC.